The 19 T cell receptor beta chains listed next were all sequenced from one sample in a study of blood T cell repertoires in COVID-19. Sequenced by immunoSEQ multiplex PCR; TCRdb stores in-frame clones only, minus some. The table has 85,000 to 90,000 clones, 80% to 95% seen once. Sequenced sample: peripheral blood. These receptors originate from a human donor with active COVID-19. The donor label of this sample is uncertain.

The chain couples TRBV12-3 or TRBV12-4 to TRBJ2-3; D might be TRBD1 (5 bases). The CDR3 spans 12 residues. V lost 5 bases, J lost 4 bases, and 7 bases lay in between. This CDR3 reads CASSQGADTQYF. In DNA form, the CDR3 reads TGTGCCAGCAGTCAAGGGGCAGATACGCAGTATTTT.

The V gene is TRBV6-4, the J gene TRBJ2-3; TRBD2 agrees at 13 bases. With V trimmed by 6 bases and J by 0 bases, 15 bases remained unmatched. The CDR3 extends over 20 amino acids. Germline V gives CDR1 MRHNA, CDR2 SNTAGT. The CDR3 DNA reads TGTGCCAGCAGGGGGGAGGGACTAGCGGGGCAAGCCCCTAGCACAGATACGCAGTATTTT. This sequence encodes CASRGEGLAGQAPSTDTQYF.

J is TRBJ1-5 and V is TRBV27; TRBD1 might be the D (6 bases). The CDR3 loop spans 17 amino acids. The germline V gene encodes CDR1 MNHEY and CDR2 SMNVEV (reference sequence). Trimming cost V 6 bases and J 0 bases, with 18 bases left between them. CDR3 in amino acids: CASSRKTTGYSNQPQHF. The DNA for the CDR3 is TGTGCCAGCAGCCGAAAAACGACAGGCTATAGCAATCAGCCCCAGCATTTT.

This clone has only one observation. The CDR3 DNA reads TGTGCCAGCAGCTGGACCTGGACGAGCGGTCTCCCCTACGAGCAGTACTTC. Encoded protein: CASSWTWTSGLPYEQYF. This chain joins TRBV5-6 and TRBJ2-7; D might be TRBD2 (5 bases). In germline, CDR1 is SGHDT, CDR2 YYEEEE. V lost 3 bases, J lost 2 bases, and 21 bases lay in between. The CDR3 length is 17 residues.

This clone was seen a few times. The chain combines TRBV6-6 with TRBJ1-4; tentatively, D is TRBD1 (5 bases). Per the germline V gene, CDR1 is MNHNY and CDR2 is SVGAGI (reference sequence). The V end lost 2 bases, the J end lost 8 bases, and 12 bases lay between the germline ends. The CDR3 is 14 amino acids. The DNA for the CDR3 is TGTGCCAGCAGTTACGGTATTGCAGGGGAAAAACTGTTTTTT. It specifies CASSYGIAGEKLFF.

CDR3 DNA: TGTGCCAGCAGTTTATCTCCTTACGAGCAGTACTTC. It encodes CASSLSPYEQYF. The chain carries TRBV12-3 or TRBV12-4 and TRBJ2-7; D not resolved. The V end was cut by 2 bases, the J end by 4 bases, with 6 bases between. This CDR3 has 12 residues.

The chain uses TRBV6-1 and TRBJ2-1; a possible D gene is TRBD2 (7 bases). The V gene lost 4 bases and the J gene lost 12 bases, with 25 bases spanning the gap. The germline gives CDR1 MNHNS, CDR2 SASEGT. The CDR3 extends over 16 amino acids. The CDR3 protein is CASSVGGEVSLSGQFF. The DNA for the CDR3 is TGTGCCAGCAGTGTAGGGGGGGAGGTGTCTCTAAGTGGGCAGTTCTTC.

The chain uses TRBV21-1 and TRBJ1-2; the table's D call of TRBD1 was not tested on the DNA. TRBV21-1 is a pseudogene locus. The CDR3 consists of 15 residues. This CDR3 is CASSTPRGPGYGYTF. The CDR3 coding sequence is TGTGCCAGCAGCACGCCGAGGGGGCCTGGCTATGGCTACACCTTC.

The chain recombines TRBV6-5 with TRBJ2-7; 7 bases are a match to TRBD1. V dropped 9 bases and J dropped 0; count of bases not matched to a gene: 8. CDR3 length: 14 residues. From germline, CDR1 is MNHEY and CDR2 SVGAGI. The CDR3 sequence is CASSQGQSSYEQYF. CDR3 DNA sequence: TGTGCCAGTTCCCAGGGACAGTCCTCCTACGAGCAGTACTTC.

This chain links TRBV28 with TRBJ2-7, with D hard to call. The CDR3 consists of 14 residues. Trimming took 3 bases from V and 2 from J, leaving 11 bases between them. From germline, CDR1 is MDHEN and CDR2 SYDVKM. CDR3 sequence reads: CASSFAPQTYEQYF. The CDR3, as DNA: TGTGCCAGCAGTTTCGCCCCTCAGACCTACGAGCAGTACTTC.

The rearrangement uses TRBV6-5 and TRBJ2-5, with 7 bases aligning to TRBD1. The CDR3 runs to 13 residues. CDR1 is MNHEY, CDR2 SVGAGI, per germline. Losses at the gene ends were 5 bases for V and 10 bases for J; bases not matched to a gene: 10. The CDR3 region has the DNA TGTGCCAGCAGTCGGGACAGTAATGGGGACCAGTACTTC. It translates to CASSRDSNGDQYF.

The chain couples TRBV2 to TRBJ2-3, with D unresolved. V was pared by 8 bases and J by 1 base, with 16 bases between. Germline V gives CDR1 SNHLY, CDR2 FYNNEI. CDR3 length equals 15 residues. For the CDR3, the DNA is TGTGCCAGCTTTTCACTCCGGTCTGGCACAGATACGCAGTATTTT. Encoded protein: CASFSLRSGTDTQYF.

With regard to this clone: Given a much more abundant clone one base away, this may be a read error. The CDR3 DNA is TGTGCCAGCAGCTTAGGGGGGAACACTGAAGCTTTCTTT. Amino acids: CASSLGGNTEAFF. The chain combines TRBV5-8 with TRBJ1-1; the D gene is possibly TRBD1 (6 bases). CDR3 length: 13 amino acids. V lost 2 bases, J lost 1 base, and 6 bases lay in between. CDR1 and CDR2 from the germline V gene are SGHTS and YDEGEE.

The V and J genes are TRBV7-2 and TRBJ1-1, with D tentatively TRBD1 (6 bases). Trimming took 7 bases from V and 2 from J, leaving 20 bases between them. This CDR3 has 16 residues. Germline V lookup: CDR1 SGHTA, CDR2 FQGNSA. The CDR3 here is CASIPLGQRVNTEAFF. The DNA for the CDR3 is TGTGCCAGCATCCCCTTAGGACAGCGAGTAAACACTGAAGCTTTCTTT.

The chain recombines TRBV19 with TRBJ2-7, with TRBD1 matching over 9 bases. Trimming cost V 4 bases and J 3 bases; bases outside gene matches: 4. Germline assignment: CDR1 LNHDA and CDR2 SQIVND (reference sequence). The length of the CDR3 is 14 residues. The CDR3 spells CASSTRDRDYEQYF. DNA for the CDR3: TGTGCCAGTAGTACCCGGGACAGGGACTACGAGCAGTACTTC.

V usage is TRBV7-9 and J usage is TRBJ1-4; D not certain. Trimming left V 4 bases short and J 8 bases short, with 8 bases between. Germline V gene lookup returns CDR1 SEHNR and CDR2 FQNEAQ (reference sequence). CDR3 length equals 12 residues. This CDR3 is CASSWASEKLFF. CDR3 nucleotide sequence: TGTGCCAGCAGCTGGGCTTCCGAAAAACTGTTTTTT.

J is TRBJ1-2 and V is TRBV9; D unclear. The length of the CDR3 is 13 residues. Per the germline V gene, CDR1 is SGDLS and CDR2 is YYNGEE. The germline V and J ends were trimmed by 4 bases and 7 bases, with 14 bases remaining between them. The CDR3 DNA reads as TGTGCCAGCAGCCCGGCGGGAGTCGGTGGCTACACCTTC. This gives the protein CASSPAGVGGYTF.

V gene TRBV7-9 combines with J gene TRBJ1-4, with D unclear. V lost 1 base and J lost 1, with 4 bases in between. This CDR3 has 14 amino acids. Germline CDR1 SEHNR, CDR2 FQNEAQ (reference sequence). The CDR3 reads CASSLGGTNEKLFF. CDR3 bases: TGTGCCAGCAGCTTAGGAGGAACTAATGAAAAACTGTTTTTT. The whole variable domain, remainder taken from reference TRBV7-9 and TRBJ1-4, is DTGVSQNPRHKITKRGQNVTFRCDPISEHNRLYWYRQTLGQGPEFLTYFQNEAQLEKSRLLSDRFSAERPKGSFSTLEIQRTEQGDSAMYLCASSLGGTNEKLFFGSGTQLSVL.

The rearrangement links TRBV7-3 to TRBJ1-5; TRBD1 agrees at 7 bases. The CDR3 is 19 residues long. Germline CDR1 is SGHTA and CDR2 is FQGTGA. Trimming removed 5 bases from V and 2 bases from J; junction bases left unmatched: 18. CDR3 nucleotides: TGTGCCAGCAGCCCCTGGAGGGGGCGCATCCGTCTAGGCAATCAGCCCCAGCATTTT. Translated: CASSPWRGRIRLGNQPQHF.